Below are 29 T cell receptor beta chains sequenced from a single sample in a study of blood T cell repertoires in COVID-19. Method: immunoSEQ multiplex PCR; TCRdb's copy keeps in-frame clones and lacks some. The table has under 200,000 clones, about 85% seen once. Input material: peripheral blood. These receptors were obtained from a man between 18 and 29 years old with acute or convalescent COVID-19.

The V gene is TRBV28, the J gene TRBJ2-1; TRBD2 matches at 8 bases. The CDR3 has 14 residues. V shed 6 bases, J shed 9 bases, and the junction held 10 bases outside the gene matches. The germline V gene encodes CDR1 MDHEN and CDR2 SYDVKM. CDR3 in amino acids: CASRGGGSLFEQFF. CDR3 coding DNA: TGTGCCAGCAGGGGCGGGGGGAGTTTGTTTGAGCAGTTCTTC.

The rearrangement links TRBV4-1 to TRBJ2-1; D uncertain. Germline CDR1 MGHRA, CDR2 YSYEKL. V was pared by 0 bases and J by 3 bases, with 6 bases between. This CDR3 contains 14 residues. The CDR3, as DNA: TGCGCCAGCAGCCAAGAAGTCGGCTACAATGAGCAGTTCTTC. Its protein is CASSQEVGYNEQFF.

V usage is TRBV6-6 and J usage is TRBJ1-6; D not certain. V dropped 2 bases and J dropped 10 bases, with 9 bases sitting between them. CDR3 size: 13 residues. Germline assignment: CDR1 MNHNY and CDR2 SVGAGI (reference sequence). In DNA form, the CDR3 reads TGTGCCAGCAGTTACGTGTTTCGGTCACCCCTCCACTTT. The encoded protein is CASSYVFRSPLHF.

The V gene is TRBV5-4, the J gene TRBJ1-3, with a weak D call TRBD1 (5 bases). The CDR3 loop spans 14 amino acids. Trimming left V 1 base short and J 2 bases short, with 7 bases between. Germline assignment: CDR1 SGHNT and CDR2 YYREEE (reference sequence). The CDR3 DNA reads as TGTGCCAGCAGCTTGCCAGGGCCTGGAAACACCATATATTTT. It yields the protein CASSLPGPGNTIYF.

The genes are TRBV29-1 and TRBJ1-1; tentatively, D is TRBD1 (6 bases). The germline V gene encodes CDR1 SQVTM and CDR2 ANQGSEA. Trimming pared 7 bases from V and 3 bases from J, leaving 12 bases between. The CDR3 is 12 amino acids. The CDR3 sequence: CSAEGGHTEAFF. The CDR3 DNA reads TGCAGCGCCGAGGGGGGGCACACTGAAGCTTTCTTT.

This chain links TRBV5-8 with TRBJ1-6; 9 bases are shared with TRBD1. From germline, CDR1 is SGHTS and CDR2 YDEGEE. Losses at the gene ends were 2 bases for V and 14 bases for J; bases not matched to a gene: 14. The CDR3 extends over 16 amino acids. The CDR3 spells CASSFVAGTGIRSLHF. CDR3 bases: TGTGCCAGCAGCTTCGTGGCCGGGACAGGGATCAGGTCCCTCCACTTT.

The chain recombines TRBV2 with TRBJ1-2, with 11 bases lining up with TRBD1. This CDR3 has 15 amino acids. The ends lost 2 bases at V and 4 bases at J; junction bases unmatched: 3. The germline CDR1 and CDR2 sequences are SNHLY and FYNNEI. Here the CDR3 DNA reads TGTGCCAGCAGTGAACCGGGACAGGGGGGCTATGGCTACACCTTC. Protein: CASSEPGQGGYGYTF.

The count of this clone is one. This chain links TRBV24-1 with TRBJ2-3; no firm D call. Per germline, CDR1 KGHDR and CDR2 SFDVKD. The CDR3 contains 12 residues. V lost 6 bases to trimming and J lost 6 bases, with 9 bases between them. Here the CDR3 DNA reads TGTGCCACCAGTAGCGTATCTGATACGCAGTATTTT. Its protein is CATSSVSDTQYF.

The rearrangement links TRBV28 to TRBJ2-1; D remains unclear. Trimming shortened V by 3 bases and J by 4 bases, and 7 bases separated the two germline ends. The germline V gene encodes CDR1 MDHEN and CDR2 SYDVKM. The CDR3 sequence is 13 residues long. The CDR3 loop reads CASSFLEYNEQFF. Written as DNA, the CDR3 is TGTGCCAGCAGTTTCCTTGAGTACAATGAGCAGTTCTTC.

The gene calls are TRBV12-3 or TRBV12-4 and TRBJ2-5; the D gene is possibly TRBD1 (6 bases). The CDR3 consists of 12 residues. Trimming took 7 bases from V and 4 from J, leaving 10 bases between them. CDR3 bases: TGTGCCAGCACCTGGGGGCGAGAGACCCAGTACTTC. Residues: CASTWGRETQYF.

The chain has TRBV2 and TRBJ1-1; a possible D gene is TRBD1 (6 bases). The CDR3 is 14 amino acids. Trimming removed 6 bases at V and 0 bases at J, with 11 bases between. Germline lookup yields CDR1 SNHLY and CDR2 FYNNEI. CDR3 residues: CASREQGLNTEAFF. The CDR3 nucleotides read TGTGCCAGCAGGGAACAGGGATTGAACACTGAAGCTTTCTTT.

The genes are TRBV2 and TRBJ1-4; the D is unclear. The germline CDR1 and CDR2 sequences are SNHLY and FYNNEI. The CDR3 runs 14 residues. The V end was cut by 7 bases, the J end by 4 bases, with 13 bases between. The CDR3 sequence: CASKVSEGNEKLFF. The CDR3 DNA reads as TGTGCCAGCAAAGTCTCGGAGGGTAATGAAAAACTGTTTTTT.

The J gene is TRBJ2-7, the V gene TRBV7-8, with 9 nucleotides matching TRBD2. V lost 5 bases, J lost 3 bases, and 8 bases stayed unmatched. Germline V gives CDR1 SGHVS, CDR2 FQNEAQ. This CDR3 has 15 residues. This chain's CDR3 is CASSPHLAGYYEQYF. The CDR3, as DNA: TGTGCCAGCAGCCCACATCTAGCGGGGTACTACGAGCAGTACTTC.

V and J are TRBV5-1 and TRBJ2-5; possible D gene TRBD1, 6 bases. The germline V and J ends were trimmed by 4 bases and 6 bases, with 25 bases remaining between them. The CDR3 has 17 amino acids. Germline-derived CDR1 and CDR2 are SGHRS and YFSETQ. The CDR3 DNA is TGCGCCAGCAGCCCCAAATCCTTACAGGGTCTCGACCAGACCCAGTACTTC. Translating gives CASSPKSLQGLDQTQYF.

The chain uses TRBV15 and TRBJ2-3, with D hard to call. Germline V gene sequence: CDR1 LNHNV, CDR2 YYDKDF (reference sequence). The CDR3 loop spans 17 amino acids. V was shortened by 0 bases and J by 0 bases, with 13 bases between the two germline ends. The DNA for the CDR3 is TGTGCCACCAGCAGAGATAGAGGAGCCCTTAGCACAGATACGCAGTATTTT. It is translated as CATSRDRGALSTDTQYF. The variable domain in full, with the rest retrieved from reference TRBV15 and TRBJ2-3, is DAMVIQNPRYQVTQFGKPVTLSCSQTLNHNVMYWYQQKSSQAPKLLFHYYDKDFNNEADTPDNFQSRRPNTSFCFLDIRSPGLGDTAMYLCATSRDRGALSTDTQYFGPGTRLTVL.

The V call is TRBV20-1, the J call TRBJ1-2, with TRBD1 matching 7 bases. CDR3 size: 12 residues. Unmatched junction bases numbered 4, after V lost 3 bases and J lost 6 bases. Germline CDR1 and CDR2: DFQATT and SNEGSKA (reference sequence). The CDR3 here is CSASKGADGYTF. DNA of the CDR3: TGCAGTGCTAGTAAGGGGGCTGATGGCTACACCTTC.

The chain carries TRBV9 and TRBJ2-3; D is perhaps TRBD1 (6 bases). The CDR3 has 14 amino acids. The germline V gene encodes CDR1 SGDLS and CDR2 YYNGEE. V lost 4 bases, J lost 1 base, and 10 bases lay in between. The CDR3 sequence is CASSPRTGTDTQYF. CDR3 in DNA: TGTGCCAGCAGCCCACGGACAGGCACAGATACGCAGTATTTT.

Note on this clone: The same CDR3 also results from other DNA sequences found in this sample. This rearrangement joins TRBV19 to TRBJ2-1; D is perhaps TRBD2 (6 bases). Trimming took off 3 bases at V and 0 bases at J, with 9 bases between the two ends. The CDR3 has 15 residues. Looked up from germline, CDR1 is LNHDA and CDR2 is SQIVND (reference sequence). The chain's CDR3 is CASSMGGVSYNEQFF. The CDR3 coding sequence is TGTGCCAGTAGTATGGGCGGGGTCTCCTACAATGAGCAGTTCTTC.

The V gene is TRBV19, the J gene TRBJ1-6; TRBD1 matches 9 bases. V lost 9 bases to trimming and J lost 11 bases; unmatched junction nucleotides: 8. Germline CDR1 is LNHDA and CDR2 is SQIVND (reference sequence). The CDR3 spans 13 residues. CDR3 sequence: CASADRGITPLHF. CDR3 bases: TGTGCCAGCGCGGACAGGGGAATTACACCCCTCCACTTT.

The CDR3 sequence is CSASRTQVTYNEQFF. The CDR3 DNA is TGCAGTGCTAGTCGGACACAGGTCACATACAATGAGCAGTTCTTC. The rearrangement links TRBV20-1 to TRBJ2-1; D perhaps matches TRBD1 (5 bases). CDR3 length: 15 amino acids. V dropped 3 bases and J dropped 4 bases, with 16 bases sitting between them. Germline V gives CDR1 DFQATT, CDR2 SNEGSKA (reference sequence).

The chain joins TRBV7-9 to TRBJ2-5; 7 bases agree with TRBD1. Looked up from germline, CDR1 is SEHNR and CDR2 is FQNEAQ (reference sequence). The CDR3 has 16 residues. Germline trimming cut 1 base from V and 4 bases from J; bases unmatched to any gene: 9. Written as DNA, the CDR3 is TGTGCCAGCAGCTTAGTAGGCCGACAGGGCGGAGAGACCCAGTACTTC. Encoded protein: CASSLVGRQGGETQYF.

The chain recombines TRBV4-1 with TRBJ2-7, with 7 bases matching TRBD1. This CDR3 spans 17 amino acids. The V and J ends lost 0 bases and 3 bases, in that order; junction bases with no gene match: 11. Germline CDR1 MGHRA, CDR2 YSYEKL. CDR3 nucleotide sequence: TGCGCCAGCAGCCAAGACGCCGACAGGGCGAAAAGCTACGAGCAGTACTTC. Protein: CASSQDADRAKSYEQYF.

The J gene is TRBJ2-3, the V gene TRBV5-4; TRBD2 aligns across 14 bases. Trimming took 4 bases from V and 4 from J; bases not matched to a gene: 5. CDR1 SGHNT and CDR2 YYREEE come from the germline V gene (reference sequence). This CDR3 is 16 amino acids long. The CDR3 sequence is CASSLRLAGGADTQYF. The DNA for the CDR3 is TGTGCCAGCAGCCTGAGACTAGCGGGGGGGGCAGATACGCAGTATTTT.

This rearrangement joins TRBV30 to TRBJ2-1, with D perhaps TRBD1 (6 bases). Trimming removed 5 bases from V and 7 bases from J, with 21 bases in between. Germline lookup yields CDR1 GTSNPN and CDR2 SVGIG (reference sequence). This CDR3 has 15 residues. CDR3 region: CAWGYGQGSNNEQFF. In DNA form, the CDR3 reads TGTGCCTGGGGTTACGGGCAGGGGAGTAATAATGAGCAGTTCTTC. The full variable domain, with the rest looked up from reference TRBV30 and TRBJ2-1, is SQTIHQWPATLVQPVGSPLSLECTVEGTSNPNLYWYRQAAGRGLQLLFYSVGIGQISSEVPQNLSASRPQDRQFILSSKKLLLSDSGFYLCAWGYGQGSNNEQFFGPGTRLTVL.

The chain has TRBV11-2 and TRBJ2-2; maybe TRBD2 (6 bases). Germline loops: CDR1 SGHAT, CDR2 FQNNGV. The CDR3 covers 16 residues. V lost 5 bases and J lost 6, with 19 bases in between. The CDR3 loop is CASSLLFASEPGELFF. As DNA, the CDR3 is TGTGCCAGCAGCCTCCTGTTCGCTAGCGAGCCCGGGGAGCTGTTTTTT.

V gene TRBV4-1 combines with J gene TRBJ1-1; unclear D gene. The CDR3 totals 17 residues. From germline, CDR1 is MGHRA and CDR2 YSYEKL. V was trimmed by 0 bases and J by 0 bases, leaving 14 bases between them. The DNA for the CDR3 is TGCGCCAGCAGCCAAGACCCAGCGGGGAGGATGAACACTGAAGCTTTCTTT. Translating it yields CASSQDPAGRMNTEAFF.

The chain recombines TRBV7-6 with TRBJ2-3, with 7 bases identical to TRBD2. The CDR3 is made up of 18 amino acids. CDR1 and CDR2 from the germline V gene are SGHVS and FNYEAQ. J was trimmed by 5 bases and V by 5 bases; bases with no gene match: 19. CDR3 region: CASSAQSGITVQGDTQYF. CDR3 DNA: TGTGCCAGCAGCGCCCAGAGCGGGATCACCGTTCAGGGAGATACGCAGTATTTT.

This chain links TRBV19 with TRBJ2-1; D is possibly TRBD1 (5 bases). Germline-derived CDR1 and CDR2 are LNHDA and SQIVND (reference sequence). This CDR3 spans 16 amino acids. With 6 bases removed from V and 3 bases from J, the gap between germline ends came to 18 bases. In nucleotides, the CDR3 is TGTGCCAGTAGCTGGCTGGGGTGGCAGGGCTACAATGAGCAGTTCTTC. This codes for CASSWLGWQGYNEQFF.

The V call is TRBV7-2, the J call TRBJ2-5, with D maybe TRBD1 (5 bases). V was pared by 5 bases and J by 3 bases, with 19 bases between. The CDR3 extends over 16 amino acids. Germline loops: CDR1 SGHTA, CDR2 FQGNSA. Here the CDR3 reads CASSPRFKGIKETQYF. The DNA of the CDR3 is TGTGCCAGCAGCCCTCGATTTAAGGGGATTAAAGAGACCCAGTACTTC.